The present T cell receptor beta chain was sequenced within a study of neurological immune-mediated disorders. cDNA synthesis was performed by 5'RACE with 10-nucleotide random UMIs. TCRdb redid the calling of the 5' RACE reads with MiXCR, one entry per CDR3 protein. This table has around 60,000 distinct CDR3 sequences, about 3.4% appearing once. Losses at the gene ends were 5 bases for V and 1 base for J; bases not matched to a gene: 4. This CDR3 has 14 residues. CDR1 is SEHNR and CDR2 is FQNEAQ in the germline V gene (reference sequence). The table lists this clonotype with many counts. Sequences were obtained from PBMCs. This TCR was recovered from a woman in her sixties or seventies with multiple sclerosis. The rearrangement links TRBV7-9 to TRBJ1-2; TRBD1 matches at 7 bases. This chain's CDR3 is CASSGDSINYGYTF. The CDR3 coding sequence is TGTGCCAGCAGCGGGGACAGTATTAACTATGGCTACACCTTC.